Listed below are T cell receptor beta chains from one sample, sequenced in a study of T-cell memory formation after mild COVID-19. TCRdb re-derived calls from the 5' RACE reads in MiXCR, one entry per CDR3 protein. Found here are around 510,000 distinct CDR3 sequences, roughly 20% of them singletons; the top ten hold about 8.2%. Input material: PBMCs or a T cell subset sorted from them (not recorded which). The source of these receptors is an adult woman who had mild COVID-19 (a few samples of this study predate the infection). Cell type and time point are not known. The CDR3 runs from the conserved cysteine through the conserved F or W. D genes are given only for firm matches. For some rows the clone size is stated as once, few or many, or as a class when expanded; others skip it.

D	size	V	J	CDR3	DNA
NA	NA	TRBV19	TRBJ2-7	CASSASGVYNYEQYF	TGTGCCAGTAGCGCCTCGGGGGTCTATAACTACGAGCAGTACTTC
NA	NA	TRBV15	TRBJ2-3	CATSRGRGTDTQYF	TGTGCCACCAGCAGAGGTCGGGGCACAGATACGCAGTATTTT
TRBD1	NA	TRBV11-2	TRBJ2-2	CASSAGGAGGQSRNTGELFF	TGTGCCAGCAGCGCTGGTGGAGCAGGGGGCCAATCGAGGAACACCGGGGAGCTGTTTTTT
NA	NA	TRBV6-2/TRBV6-3	TRBJ2-1	CASSNREQRNNEQFF	TGTGCCAGCAGTAACCGGGAACAAAGGAACAATGAGCAGTTCTTC
TRBD1	NA	TRBV19	TRBJ1-3	CASRVGTGLYSGNTIYF	TGTGCCAGTAGAGTTGGGACAGGACTCTACTCTGGAAACACCATATATTTT
NA	NA	TRBV18	TRBJ2-7	CASSPRDTAYEQYF	TGTGCCAGCTCACCACGTGACACAGCCTACGAGCAGTACTTC
TRBD1	few	TRBV7-2	TRBJ2-7	CASSGTGGGLGQYF	TGTGCCAGCAGCGGGACAGGGGGCGGTCTCGGGCAGTACTTC
NA	few	TRBV6-1	TRBJ2-7	CASSRDSLVSHEQYF	TGTGCCAGCAGTCGCGACAGCCTTGTTTCCCACGAGCAGTACTTC
NA	NA	TRBV28	TRBJ1-2	CASKTASYGYTF	TGTGCCAGCAAGACAGCTAGTTATGGCTACACCTTC
NA	NA	TRBV5-1	TRBJ2-3	CASSVNAGGDTQYF	TGCGCCAGCAGCGTAAACGCTGGGGGCGATACGCAGTATTTT
NA	NA	TRBV6-2/TRBV6-3	TRBJ1-5	CASSPNRQRNQPQHF	TGTGCCAGCAGTCCCAATCGGCAGCGGAATCAGCCCCAGCATTTT
NA	NA	TRBV18	TRBJ1-5	CASSPTVPSSNQPQHF	TGTGCCAGCTCACCGACGGTCCCTAGTAGCAATCAGCCCCAGCATTTT
NA	NA	TRBV6-4	TRBJ2-1	CASSGGRGPGDEQFF	TGTGCCAGCAGTGGGGGACGGGGGCCAGGGGATGAGCAGTTCTTC
NA	few	TRBV27	TRBJ1-2	CASSSGGKGDYGYTF	TGTGCCAGCAGTTCCGGCGGTAAGGGTGACTATGGCTACACCTTC
NA	few	TRBV4-1	TRBJ2-4	CASSQEGGVKNIQYF	TGCGCCAGCAGCCAAGAAGGGGGAGTCAAAAACATTCAGTACTTC